This T cell receptor beta chain was observed in a study of neurological immune-mediated disorders (dated by TCRdb to about 2019). As for the study more broadly: Using UMI-based sequencing, the study compared peripheral blood TCR-beta repertoires from patients with HTLV-I-associated myelopathy (HAM/TSP), patients with multiple sclerosis, and healthy controls. Longitudinal samples, technical triplicates and paired sorted CD4+ and CD8+ T-cell subsets, alongside PBMC samples, were included among the approximately 99 TCR-beta libraries. The cohort included 68 subjects: approximately 14 with HAM/TSP, some 34 with multiple sclerosis, and approximately 20 healthy controls.

The germline V gene (reference sequence) yields LGHDT for CDR1 and YNNKEL for CDR2. A distance of 9 bases separates the germline ends of V and J, which lose 4 bases and 6 bases respectively. From cysteine to phenylalanine, the CDR3 is 12 amino acids long. The sequence is cut down to CDR3 DNA, 36 bases in frame from base 1. Blood bank volunteers in Maryland, USA served as the healthy controls. Unsorted PBMC libraries were generated from 2 million PBMCs stored in RNAlater at -80 °C until RNA extraction. Peripheral blood was subjected to Ficoll-Hypaque density gradient centrifugation to isolate PBMCs, which were then cryopreserved in liquid nitrogen. cDNA was synthesized by template-switch 5'RACE using a primer with a 10-nucleotide random unique molecular identifier that tagged each TCR transcript. Every sequencing run covered 15-18 subjects and yielded more than 160 million TCR-beta sequences. The RNeasy kit was used to extract total RNA. TCR-beta VDJ regions were amplified with primers for the TCR constant region and the 5'RACE anchor, using the KAPA Real-time Library Amplification kit. Sample indexes and Illumina adaptors were added in a first PCR, and a second PCR then increased library yield. The roughly 650 bp TCR product was size-selected on a 2% E-gel SizeSelection system after Ampure bead purification. Before pooling, library quality was checked on a Bioanalyzer, concentration was measured with Qubit, and libraries were quantified with the Kapa Library Quantification kit. An Illumina HiSeq 2500 was used to sequence the libraries paired-end at 2 x 150 bp. To increase sequence diversity, about 24-32% phiX was spiked into each library pool. The published analysis was carried out like this. The UMI-based MiGEC pipeline processed quality-filtered reads and removed over 85% of raw TCR sequences during error correction. IMGT germline references were used for aligning VDJ genes, and each clonotype was defined as a unique CDR3 amino acid sequence together with its V-J genes. Clonal expansion, Shannon diversity, and CDR3 relatedness (CalcPairwiseDistances, ClusterSamples) were evaluated with VDJtools, and phylogenetic trees were built with CLCbio workbench. Using coefficient-of-variation modelling across technical triplicates, the study counted a clone as expanded if it had at least 8 unique UMIs. TCRdb itself trimmed the public reads at Q25 with fastp, ran MiXCR and retained productive beta chains. Here each entry gathers all rows of one CDR3 protein and keeps the most common genes and DNA. The V and J calls were determined by TCRdb, not by the authors. The sample has tens of thousands of distinct CDR3 sequences on record, roughly 9.9% of them singletons. 1.7% of the sample rests with the top ten.

The full study reports these points: Across subjects, expanded clones never shared an identical CDR3 amino acid sequence, which suggests that the TCR-beta repertoires in every group were private. TCR clonal expansion was highest in HAM/TSP patients and lowest in MS patients, with MS patients falling below even healthy controls.

This clonotype appeared many times. Its antigen is unknown. No clone much larger than this one lies a single base away; base qualities are absent. Sequenced material: PBMCs. This clonotype was sampled from a man aged 45-65 years in good health. The receptor chain draws on TRBV3-1 and TRBJ2-5; the D gene is unclear. The DNA sequence reads TGTGCCAGCAGCCGAAAGGGCAAGACCCAGTACTTC. Translated, this is CASSRKGKTQYF.